This T cell receptor (beta chain) was identified during a study of T cells after posttransplantation cyclophosphamide. On the day of bone marrow donation, the related graft donor provided peripheral blood. This clone was found many times. Its antigen is not identified. There are 13 residues in the CDR3. In germline, CDR1 is SEHNR, CDR2 FQNEAQ (reference sequence). Trimming cost V 1 base and J 4 bases, with 5 bases left between them. The assay was immunoSEQ multiplex PCR, and TCRdb's table has in-frame clones only and misses some. Sampling found 40,000 to 45,000 clones, none seen once. General observations from the study: Blood and skin or GI T cell repertoires showed limited TRB overlap. Recipient CMV seropositivity and CMV reactivation strongly tracked TRB clonality. Later post-transplant blood repertoires were often dominated by donor CD8+ memory clones.

This TCR derives from a man aged 40-55 years in good health, CMV-negative, and a related stem cell transplant donor. This chain uses TRBV7-9 with TRBJ2-1; D is perhaps TRBD1 (5 bases). The sequenced sample consisted of PBMCs. CDR3 sequence (DNA): TGTGCCAGCAGCTTAGGACAGTACAATGAGCAGTTCTTC. Protein product: CASSLGQYNEQFF.